Listed below are T cell receptor beta chains from one sample, sequenced in a study of CXCR3-negative and CXCR3-positive naive CD8 T cells. TCRdb re-called the 5' RACE reads; one entry per CDR3 protein, DNA not given. The sample includes some 150,000 distinct CDR3 sequences. Material: naive CXCR3+ CD8+ T cells from blood. The receptors derive from a human donor in good health. Some clones in this sample may be carry-over from other donors' samples. Both conserved end residues are part of each CDR3.

14	TRBV7-9	TRBJ2-7	CASSPGHRSYEQYF
14	TRBV19	TRBJ1-1	CASSIEQGNTEAFF
14	TRBV15	TRBJ1-1	CATSLGRVNTEAFF
14	TRBV20-1	TRBJ1-2	CSANGDTSNYGYTF
14	TRBV14	TRBJ2-7	CASSQDNPTYEQYF
14	TRBV12-3/TRBV12-4	TRBJ2-2	CATHSGSGTGELFF
15	TRBV21-1	TRBJ1-2	CASSKARGQYYGYTF
15	TRBV7-9	TRBJ1-2	CASSAAQGAGYGYTF
13	TRBV3-1	TRBJ1-1	CASSHDQGTEAFF
18	TRBV20-1	TRBJ2-3	CSAHVRETSGRITDTQYF
12	TRBV29-1	TRBJ2-7	CSVVLGGGEQYF
14	TRBV20-1	TRBJ2-1	CSAKKVPGSDEQFF
15	TRBV24-1	TRBJ1-2	CATSDPAGQTYGYTF
14	TRBV29-1	TRBJ2-5	CSALTWVTQETQYF
16	TRBV28	TRBJ2-3	CASSRTTSGLTDTQYF
13	TRBV7-9	TRBJ2-7	CASSLSPAYEQYF
13	TRBV12-3/TRBV12-4	TRBJ2-1	CASSLGTTHEQFF
11	TRBV29-1	TRBJ1-2	CSVPSLEGYTF
15	TRBV28	TRBJ1-1	CASSFELEGDTEAFF
15	TRBV6-5	TRBJ2-1	CASHPEPSTYNEQFF
14	TRBV12-3/TRBV12-4	TRBJ2-1	CASSNSGGADEQFF
12	TRBV28	TRBJ2-7	CASSPGTAWQYF
14	TRBV20-1	TRBJ1-2	CSARDRASSYGYTF
16	TRBV29-1	TRBJ2-3	CSVEDSQGSGTDTQYF
14	TRBV4-3	TRBJ1-2	CASTPGRGHYGYTF
15	TRBV20-1	TRBJ1-5	CSALPAGSEIQPQHF
15	TRBV20-1	TRBJ2-1	CSGHPASGRGDEQFF
13	TRBV14	TRBJ2-7	CASSLGGGTEQYF
14	TRBV12-3/TRBV12-4	TRBJ2-7	CASSMIGQDYEQYF